The entry that follows covers one TCR beta chain sequence. This record belongs to a study of blood T cell repertoires in COVID-19. Per the authors' pipeline: Amplifying reference gene primers gave estimates of nucleated cell counts. TCRdb's copy holds only in-frame clones and misses some; the assay was immunoSEQ multiplex PCR. Clonal size and the V and J genes are those of that table, whereas D and trimming came from the DNA. The sample shows 400,000 to 450,000 clones, around 86% of them seen only once. The receptor was derived from a woman in her 30s with active or convalescent COVID-19. Sequenced: peripheral blood.

The CDR3 reads CASSDGTSGYKLDEQFF. The CDR3 DNA follows: TGTGCCAGCAGTGACGGGACTAGCGGATACAAACTTGATGAGCAGTTCTTC. V usage is TRBV6-1 and J usage is TRBJ2-1; 11 bases are shared with TRBD2. V gave up 3 bases and J gave up 8 bases; unmatched junction bases: 12. Germline CDR1 reads MNHNS; CDR2 reads SASEGT. The CDR3 length is 17 residues.